This TCR beta chain is drawn from a study of blood T cell repertoires in COVID-19 (dated by TCRdb to about 2020). The study in broad terms: Samples from collaborators originated in the United States, Italy and Spain and spanned both the acute and convalescent phases of COVID-19. The prospective study material was composed of cDNA or gDNA derived from T cells, B-cell-depleted T cells, or PBMCs. Subjects who had been exposed to COVID-19, were actively infected with it, or had recovered from it provided the deeply sampled blood TCRbeta repertoires that made up the dataset. The repertoires were released in a freely available public database meant as a resource for research on the immune response to SARS-CoV-2. The samples were drawn from the first 160 participants of the ongoing ImmuneRACE study and from 1,200 or so subjects provided by 6 global collaborators. Sample metadata almost always included a de-identified subject ID, COVID-19 status, age in years and sex. HLA class I and class II types, where available, came from metadata supplied by the sample provider rather than from assay-based typing.

Of note for this clone: Its recognized antigen is unknown. Qualities for individual bases were not recorded, and no much larger clone is one base off.

Whole blood was collected in K2EDTA tubes by collaborating institutions according to the institutions' own protocols. For TCRbeta analysis, collaborator samples were shipped as frozen whole blood, as isolated PBMCs, or as DNA extracted from either sample type. TCRbeta CDR3 regions were amplified from genomic DNA using the immunoSEQ Assay, a bias-controlled multiplex PCR. As for the original processing: The number of nucleated cells in each sample was estimated by amplification of reference gene primers within the assay. Sequence reads were collapsed and filtered to measure the absolute abundance of every unique TCRbeta CDR3 rearrangement. For each sample, productive Simpson clonality was calculated as the square root of Simpson's diversity index across productive rearrangements. In its TCRdb copy, this immuneACCESS table keeps in-frame sequences only and misses some clones. Where compared with another copy, unresolved V genes explain less than half of these, and the others have no known cause. V, J and clone size are those of that table, while D and trimming were read from the DNA. Here the sample has roughly 74,000 clones; 84% occur a single time. 36% of the sample goes to the ten largest clones.

What the work shows at the level of the full study, not this receptor alone: Clinical and demographic metadata were provided uncurated, with the amount varying by source and participant.

The junction carries 10 bases between V and J, which are trimmed by 7 bases and 4 bases respectively. Measured from the cysteine to the phenylalanine, the CDR3 is 13 residues long. This entry keeps only the CDR3 DNA: 39 bases, framed from base 1. From the germline V gene, CDR1 is KGHDR and CDR2 is SFDVKD. This chain joins TRBV24-1 to TRBJ1-5, with a weak D call of TRBD1 (6 bases match). Sequencing input: peripheral blood. The TCR comes from a man between 65 and 80 years old with acute or convalescent COVID-19. The DNA is as follows: TGTGCCACCAGCTCGACAGGAAATCAGCCCCAGCATTTT. Its amino acids are CATSSTGNQPQHF.